These T cell receptor beta chains were read from a single sample in a study of cytomegalovirus exposure and HLA in healthy donors. The repertoire was sequenced with immunoSEQ multiplex PCR; TCRdb's copy has only in-frame clones and lacks some. This table has 100,000 or so clones, around 74% appearing once. The specimen sequenced was PBMCs. These TCRs come from a male donor in good health and CMV-seropositive. CDR3s include the opening cysteine and the closing phenylalanine or tryptophan. The order of the fields is J gene, clone size, D gene, V gene, CDR3 DNA, CDR3 protein. A D gene is named only where the DNA matches it firmly. A row's size may be missing; if present it is once, few, many or a size class.

TRBJ2-7	NA	NA	TRBV7-6	TGTGCCAGCAGCCCTACACTGACAGATAACGAGCAGTACTTC	CASSPTLTDNEQYF
TRBJ2-1	NA	TRBD2	TRBV6-5	TGTGCCAGCAGTTACCCCCGCGGGGGGTACAATGAGCAGTTCTTC	CASSYPRGGYNEQFF
TRBJ2-1	many	NA	TRBV4-2	TGTGCCAGCAGCCAAAGTCGAGCGGAGGGTTACAATGAGCAGTTCTTC	CASSQSRAEGYNEQFF
TRBJ1-4	once	NA	TRBV25-1	TGTGCCAGCAGTGAATTGTCCGCAGGGGTTAATGAAAAACTGTTTTTT	CASSELSAGVNEKLFF
TRBJ2-3	NA	TRBD2	TRBV25-1	TGTGCCAGCAGTGAAGGGTGGGGCGGGGGGACGCTCACAGATACGCAGTATTTT	CASSEGWGGGTLTDTQYF
TRBJ1-1	NA	TRBD1	TRBV20-1	TGCAGTGTTCGACAGGGTGAAGCTTTCTTT	CSVRQGEAFF
TRBJ2-3	NA	TRBD2	TRBV4-3	TGCGCCAGCAGCGGCCTAGCGGGGGTTACAGATACGCAGTATTTT	CASSGLAGVTDTQYF
TRBJ2-2	NA	NA	TRBV7-2	TGTGCCAGCAGCTTAGCGGTCTCCCTAACCGGGGAGCTGTTTTTT	CASSLAVSLTGELFF
TRBJ2-7	NA	NA	TRBV28	TGTGCCAGCAGCCCCCCCGGGTACGAGCAGTACTTC	CASSPPGYEQYF
TRBJ1-6	NA	NA	TRBV2	TGTGCCAGCAGTGAGGGGGCAGGAGCTAATAATTCACCCCTCCACTTT	CASSEGAGANNSPLHF
TRBJ2-1	NA	NA	TRBV6-6	TGTGCCACTGTAAATCGGGAACCCATTTCGGTGCAGTTCTTC	CATVNREPISVQFF
TRBJ1-1	NA	NA	TRBV18	TGTGCCAGCTCACCGGAACGGCGGATTGAAGCTTTCTTT	CASSPERRIEAFF
TRBJ2-7	NA	TRBD2	TRBV7-2	TGTGCCAGCAGCCTGACTAGCGGGGGGAACGAGCAGTACTTC	CASSLTSGGNEQYF
TRBJ1-1	few	NA	TRBV9	TGTGCCAGCAGCGCGGGGGAGAACACTGAAGCTTTCTTT	CASSAGENTEAFF
TRBJ2-1	once	TRBD2	TRBV30	TGTGCCTGGAGTGTACGTTCGGGGGGGGGAGAGCAGTTCTTC	CAWSVRSGGGEQFF
TRBJ1-1	NA	TRBD1	TRBV7-9	TGTGCCAGCAGCCCGAGACAGGGGACTGAAGCTTTCTTT	CASSPRQGTEAFF
TRBJ2-7	NA	NA	TRBV4-3	TGCGCCAGCAGCCAAGGGACAGACTACGAGCAGTACTTC	CASSQGTDYEQYF
TRBJ2-5	NA	TRBD1	TRBV4-1	TGCGCCAGCAGCCAAGACCCCACCGACAGGGCGCACCAAGAGACCCAGTACTTC	CASSQDPTDRAHQETQYF
TRBJ2-5	NA	NA	TRBV7-2	TGTGCCAGCAGCTTAAGGGGACAAGAGACCCAGTACTTC	CASSLRGQETQYF
TRBJ1-4	NA	NA	TRBV2	TGTGCCAGCATACCGGGGTGGACAACTAATGAAAAACTGTTTTTT	CASIPGWTTNEKLFF
TRBJ2-2	NA	NA	TRBV19	TGTGCCAGTACCCTACGGAGGGGGGGCCGGACCGGGGAGCTGTTTTTT	CASTLRRGGRTGELFF
TRBJ2-2	NA	TRBD1	TRBV11-3	TGTGCCAGCAGCTTTCCAGGGGGCGTCGTTACCGGGGAGCTGTTTTTT	CASSFPGGVVTGELFF
TRBJ2-2	NA	TRBD1	TRBV2	TGTGCCAGCAGTGGACAGGGTCGGACGTACACCGGGGAGCTGTTTTTT	CASSGQGRTYTGELFF
TRBJ1-4	NA	NA	TRBV4-3	TGCGCCAGCAGCCAAGATCGGCGGGCCTATCATGAAAAACTGTTTTTT	CASSQDRRAYHEKLFF
TRBJ2-7	NA	NA	TRBV25-1	TGTGCCAGCAGTGAAGGATTTCGGGTGGAGTACTTC	CASSEGFRVEYF
TRBJ2-7	NA	TRBD1	TRBV30	TGTGCCTGGAACCGGGACAGGGAGGGCGAGCAGTACTTC	CAWNRDREGEQYF
TRBJ2-7	NA	TRBD1	TRBV19	TGTGCCAGTAGTGTGACAGGGGGCTACGAGCAGTACTTC	CASSVTGGYEQYF
TRBJ2-3	NA	NA	TRBV2	TGTGCCATTCAGGTGGGACTGTTCACAGATACGCAGTATTTT	CAIQVGLFTDTQYF
TRBJ1-5	NA	TRBD1	TRBV30	TGTGCCTGGAGCAACAGGGGAGATCAGCCCCAGCATTTT	CAWSNRGDQPQHF
TRBJ2-3	NA	NA	TRBV2	TGTGCCAGCAAAGCCATAGCCGGCACAGATACGCAGTATTTT	CASKAIAGTDTQYF
TRBJ1-1	few	TRBD1	TRBV30	TGTGCCTGGAGGAGAGCAGGGGGCAAAATAAACACTGAAGCTTTCTTT	CAWRRAGGKINTEAFF
TRBJ1-1	NA	NA	TRBV4-3	TGCGCCAGCAGCCAAGATGCACAGGGAAGCACTGAAGCTTTCTTT	CASSQDAQGSTEAFF
TRBJ2-7	NA	NA	TRBV5-6	TGTGCCAGCACCGAAGGGGGCTACGAGCAGTACTTC	CASTEGGYEQYF
TRBJ1-2	NA	NA	TRBV4-3	TGCGCCAGCAGCCAAGATGGGCAGCGGGGCTACACCTTC	CASSQDGQRGYTF
TRBJ2-2	NA	NA	TRBV7-6	TGTGCCAGCAGCCCTTATAATGGTAGACAGACCACCGGGGAGCTGTTTTTT	CASSPYNGRQTTGELFF
TRBJ2-3	few	TRBD1	TRBV2	TGTGCCAGCAGCTTCGACAGGGCCCGGGGCACAGATACGCAGTATTTT	CASSFDRARGTDTQYF
TRBJ2-3	NA	NA	TRBV5-1	TGCGCCAGCAGCTCCCAGACAAGTAGCACAGATACGCAGTATTTT	CASSSQTSSTDTQYF
TRBJ2-2	NA	NA	TRBV9	TGTGCCAGCAGCGGTTCAAGGGGCAGCGGGGAGCTGTTTTTT	CASSGSRGSGELFF
TRBJ2-2	NA	TRBD1	TRBV7-2	TGTGCCAGCAGAACAGGGGGCGACACCGGGGAGCTGTTTTTT	CASRTGGDTGELFF
TRBJ2-2	NA	NA	TRBV6-1	TGTGCCAGCAGTGAAGCGCCGGGGAACACCGGGGAGCTGTTTTTT	CASSEAPGNTGELFF
TRBJ1-6	NA	TRBD1	TRBV7-2	TGTGCCAGCAGACTCGAGGGCGGGACAGGGAGTTCACCCCTCCACTTT	CASRLEGGTGSSPLHF
TRBJ2-2	NA	NA	TRBV5-1	TGCGCCAGCAGCCCTCAAACAGGGAAGGGCGGGGAGCTGTTTTTT	CASSPQTGKGGELFF
TRBJ2-7	NA	NA	TRBV19	TGTGCCAGACACAGGGTCTACGAGCAGTACTTC	CARHRVYEQYF
TRBJ2-5	NA	TRBD2	TRBV28	TGTGCCAGCATGGGGACTAGCGGGCAAGAGACCCAGTACTTC	CASMGTSGQETQYF
TRBJ1-4	NA	NA	TRBV28	TGTGCCAGCAGTACTCGACGGGCGTATTGGACTTACCCAACTAATGAAAAACTGTTTTTT	CASSTRRAYWTYPTNEKLFF
TRBJ1-3	NA	NA	TRBV27	TGTGCCAGCAGTTTTGGTCCAGGGGTGACTGGAAACACCATATATTTT	CASSFGPGVTGNTIYF